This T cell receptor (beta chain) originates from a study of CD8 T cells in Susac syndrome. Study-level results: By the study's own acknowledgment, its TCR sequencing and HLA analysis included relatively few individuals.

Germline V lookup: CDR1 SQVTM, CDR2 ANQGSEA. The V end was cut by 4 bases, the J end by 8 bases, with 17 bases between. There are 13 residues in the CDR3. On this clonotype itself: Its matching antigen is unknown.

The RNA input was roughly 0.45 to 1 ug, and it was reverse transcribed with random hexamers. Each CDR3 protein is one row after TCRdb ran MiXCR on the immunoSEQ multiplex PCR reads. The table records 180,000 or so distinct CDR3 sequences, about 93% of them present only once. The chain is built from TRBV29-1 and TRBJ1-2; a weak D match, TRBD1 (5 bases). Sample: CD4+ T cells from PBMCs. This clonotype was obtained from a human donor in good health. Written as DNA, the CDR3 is TGCAGCGTTGGAGACCCAGGGATGGAGGGCTACACCTTC. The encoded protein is CSVGDPGMEGYTF.